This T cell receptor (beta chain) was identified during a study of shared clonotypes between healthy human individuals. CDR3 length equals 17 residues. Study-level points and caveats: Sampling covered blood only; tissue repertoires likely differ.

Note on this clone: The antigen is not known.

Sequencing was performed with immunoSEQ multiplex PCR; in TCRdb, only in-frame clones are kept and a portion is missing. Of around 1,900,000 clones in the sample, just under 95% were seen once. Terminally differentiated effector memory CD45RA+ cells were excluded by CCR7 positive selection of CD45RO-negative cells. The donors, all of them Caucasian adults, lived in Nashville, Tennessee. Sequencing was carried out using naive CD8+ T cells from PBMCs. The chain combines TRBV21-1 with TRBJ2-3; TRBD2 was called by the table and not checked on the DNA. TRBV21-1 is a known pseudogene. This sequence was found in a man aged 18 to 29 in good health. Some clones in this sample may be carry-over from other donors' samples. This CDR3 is CASTLIRLAGSTDTQYF. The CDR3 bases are TGTGCCAGCACCTTGATTCGGCTAGCGGGGAGCACAGATACGCAGTATTTT.